This section outlines one TCR beta chain sequence together with its context. Germline V gene lookup returns CDR1 SGHRS and CDR2 YFSETQ. The trim removed 4 bases at V and 7 bases at J, leaving 10 bases unmatched. The CDR3 is 15 residues long. This sample stems from a study of T cell changes during pregnancy in multiple sclerosis. The assay was immunoSEQ multiplex PCR, and TCRdb's table has in-frame clones only and misses some. Of more than 90,000 clones listed, 75% to 95% are singletons. The source is a female donor with multiple sclerosis, enrolled in a pregnancy study. The sequencing used peripheral blood, collected in the second trimester of pregnancy. The chain has TRBV5-1 and TRBJ1-5, with 8 bases lining up with TRBD1. This CDR3 reads CASSPSDRVNQPQHF. Written as DNA, the CDR3 is TGCGCCAGCAGCCCATCGGACAGGGTTAACCAGCCCCAGCATTTT.